This TCR beta chain is drawn from a study of T cells in tuberculosis (dated by TCRdb to 2016 to 2019). Regarding the research as a whole: To characterize T cells specific for the mycobacterial lipid antigen glucose monomycolate (GMM), the study used CD1B tetramers together with high-throughput TCR immunosequencing. IGRA-negative adolescents, IGRA-positive adolescents with latent tuberculosis and adults with active tuberculosis, some ten per group, were compared in a South African clinical cohort. Overall study results and their limits: Which clinical samples got chosen depended on the availability of cryopreserved specimens, and the active tuberculosis cases were adults, whereas the controls were adolescents. With the diverse GMM-specific repertoire as input, a classifier achieved around 87% accuracy (AUROC 0.9 to 0.95), whereas GEM motif frequencies as input gave around 70% accuracy. Shorter CDR3-alpha lengths in active tuberculosis patients partly drove the smaller NN-distances, and the TCR-beta difference was not statistically significant. Active tuberculosis TCR-alpha repertoires showed smaller mean NN-distances to GMM-specific TCRs than IGRA-negative controls, suggesting clonal expansion of these TCRs.

At study entry, adolescents were screened for latent tuberculosis infection by tuberculin skin test and QuantiFERON-TB GOLD In-Tube IGRA. Immunosequencing of unsorted cryopreserved PBMC covered, on average, about 100,000 T cells per clinical donor. Eleven high schools in the Worcester region of the Western Cape, South Africa, served as enrollment sites for adolescents aged 12 to 18 years. Approximately 10 adolescents infected with M. tuberculosis and about ten uninfected adolescents were chosen and matched for age and sex. PBMC from adolescents were isolated by density centrifugation from freshly drawn heparinized blood and then cryopreserved. Taken from the germline V gene (reference sequence), the CDR1 and CDR2 loops are LNHDA and SQIVND. Including the terminal cysteine and phenylalanine, the CDR3 comprises 18 residues. Of the read, only the CDR3 DNA is kept; its 54 bases are in frame from base 1. For this chain, trimming is 5 bases at the V end and 1 base at the J end, and the number of junction bases without a gene match is 17.

TCR libraries were generated with the immunoSEQ multiplex PCR assay, using TCR-beta and/or TCR-alpha/delta assays for each sample. The amplified TCR libraries were sequenced using the Illumina high-throughput platform. Turning to the authors' computational methods: Clustering and dimensionality reduction relied on pairwise TCRdist distances among GMM-specific receptors from T cells that were either sorted ex vivo or expanded in vitro. The score assigned to each clinical repertoire was mean NN-distance, meaning the average TCRdist to the nearest 10% of tetramer-positive reference sequences. To compute GEM TCR motif frequency, the fraction of unique TCRs matching known GEM sequences by V/J usage and CDR3 length was calculated. Active tuberculosis was classified by linear discriminant analysis with leave-one-out cross-validation, implemented in scikit-learn. This immuneACCESS table, as held by TCRdb, lists in-frame sequences with V and J called but not all clones. Of the missing ones, under half trace to an unresolved V gene in checked studies; the others have no known cause. The V and J calls and clone size were taken over from that table, and D and trimming were inferred from the DNA. The sample table lists tens of thousands of clones, roughly 97% of them with a count of one. Together, the top ten hold more than 5.5% of the sample.

As concerns this clone: The antigen it recognizes is unknown. No base quality information exists; no much larger clone differs at one position.

The V and J genes are TRBV19 and TRBJ2-7; 7 bases in the junction line up with TRBD1. This receptor was taken from a donor between 10 and 35 years old with latent tuberculosis or without tuberculosis infection. The sample taken for sequencing was PBMCs. This receptor carries the CDR3 CASSRRRRQGGTSYEQYF. The DNA is TGTGCCAGTAGTCGCCGAAGGAGACAGGGTGGGACGTCCTACGAGCAGTACTTC.